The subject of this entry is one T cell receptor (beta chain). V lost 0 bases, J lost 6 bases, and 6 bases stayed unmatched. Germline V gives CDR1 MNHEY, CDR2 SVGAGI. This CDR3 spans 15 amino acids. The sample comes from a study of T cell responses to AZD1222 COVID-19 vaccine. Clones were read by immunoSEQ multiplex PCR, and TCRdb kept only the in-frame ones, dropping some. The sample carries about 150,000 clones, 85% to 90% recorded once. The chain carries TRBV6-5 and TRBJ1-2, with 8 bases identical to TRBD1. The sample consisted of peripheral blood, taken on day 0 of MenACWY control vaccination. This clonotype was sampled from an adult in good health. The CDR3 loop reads CASSYSGQGQNGYTF. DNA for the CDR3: TGTGCCAGCAGTTACTCTGGACAGGGCCAAAATGGCTACACCTTC.